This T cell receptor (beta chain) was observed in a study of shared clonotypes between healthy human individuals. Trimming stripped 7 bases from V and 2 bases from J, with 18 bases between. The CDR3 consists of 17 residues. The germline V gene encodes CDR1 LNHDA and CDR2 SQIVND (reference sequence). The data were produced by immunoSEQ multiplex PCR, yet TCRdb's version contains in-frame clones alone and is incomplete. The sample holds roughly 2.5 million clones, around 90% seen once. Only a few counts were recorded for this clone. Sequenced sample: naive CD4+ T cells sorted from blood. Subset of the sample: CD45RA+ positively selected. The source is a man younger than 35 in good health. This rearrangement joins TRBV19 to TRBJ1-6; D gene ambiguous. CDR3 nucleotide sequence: TGTGCCAGTACCGACCTGGCCTCGGCAACCTATAATTCACCCCTCCACTTT. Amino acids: CASTDLASATYNSPLHF. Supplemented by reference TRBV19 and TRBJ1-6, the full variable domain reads DGGITQSPKYLFRKEGQNVTLSCEQNLNHDAMYWYRQDPGQGLRLIYYSQIVNDFQKGDIAEGYSVSREKKESFPLTVTSAQKNPTAFYLCASTDLASATYNSPLHFGNGTRLTVT.